A single sample is the source of the 30 T cell receptor beta chains below, sequenced in a study of blood T cell repertoires in COVID-19. Produced via immunoSEQ multiplex PCR; TCRdb's table is partial and in-frame only. This sample carries roughly 190,000 clones, roughly four fifths of them seen once, and the ten largest clones take around 6.5%. The sample was peripheral blood. The receptors were sampled from a woman in her 40s with acute or convalescent COVID-19.

V usage is TRBV23-1 and J usage is TRBJ2-1, with D perhaps matching TRBD1 (5 bases). TRBV23-1 is classed as an ORF, of uncertain function. V lost 0 bases and J 1 base, leaving 16 bases between the germline ends. The CDR3 has 18 residues. CDR3 DNA sequence: TGCGCCAGCAGTCAATCGGTGTTGGACACACCATCCTACAATGAGCAGTTCTTC. Its protein product is CASSQSVLDTPSYNEQFF.

CDR3 protein: CASRRTGSTGELFF. The CDR3 DNA reads as TGTGCCAGCAGGCGGACAGGGAGTACCGGGGAGCTGTTTTTT. V is TRBV6-6 and J is TRBJ2-2; the match to TRBD1 covers 8 bases. V trimming: 6 bases; J trimming: 5 bases; junction bases outside the gene matches: 5. CDR3 length: 14 residues. Germline CDR1 is MNHNY and CDR2 is SVGAGI (reference sequence).

The rearrangement links TRBV9 to TRBJ2-7; a weak D match, TRBD2 (6 bases). This CDR3 spans 13 amino acids. Deletions cut 0 bases from V and 5 bases from J, with 9 bases between. Germline assignment: CDR1 SGDLS and CDR2 YYNGEE. CDR3: CASSVDWGDEQYF. CDR3 coding DNA: TGTGCCAGCAGCGTAGATTGGGGGGACGAGCAGTACTTC.

This clone was found once. The rearrangement uses TRBV5-6 and TRBJ1-2; 9 bases line up with TRBD1. The junction had 5 bases not matched to a gene; V was cut back by 4 bases and J by 7 bases. The CDR3 extends over 13 amino acids. Germline assignment: CDR1 SGHDT and CDR2 YYEEEE. Here the CDR3 reads CASSTGTGSGYTF. The CDR3 bases are TGTGCCAGCAGCACCGGGACAGGGAGTGGCTACACCTTC.

This clone was detected a few times. The genes are TRBV5-5 and TRBJ1-2, with 10 bases that match TRBD1. CDR1 is SGHKS, CDR2 YYEKEE, per germline (reference sequence). The V segment lost 2 bases and the J segment 4 bases; nucleotides outside the gene matches: 5. The CDR3 has 15 amino acids. The CDR3 DNA reads TGTGCCAGCAGCTTAGGTGGGACAGGGGCCTATGGCTACACCTTC. Translation: CASSLGGTGAYGYTF.

This CDR3 reads CASSPQLDTEAFF. For the CDR3, the DNA is TGTGCCAGCAGCCCGCAATTAGATACTGAAGCTTTCTTT. This chain uses TRBV11-2 with TRBJ1-1, with D unresolved. Germline loops: CDR1 SGHAT, CDR2 FQNNGV. V was cut by 5 bases and J by 5 bases, with 12 bases left in between. This CDR3 spans 13 amino acids.

The chain links TRBV24-1 to TRBJ1-2; the D is unclear. V lost 8 bases and J 5 bases, leaving 14 bases between the germline ends. The CDR3 loop spans 13 amino acids. Germline loops: CDR1 KGHDR, CDR2 SFDVKD. The CDR3: CATTSPKWYGYTF. The DNA for the CDR3 is TGTGCCACCACAAGCCCGAAGTGGTATGGCTACACCTTC.

This clone was counted once. The chain couples TRBV4-1 to TRBJ1-1; possible D gene TRBD1, 5 bases. V was pared by 1 base and J by 5 bases, with 8 bases between. The CDR3 length is 13 residues. CDR1 MGHRA and CDR2 YSYEKL come from the germline V gene. CDR3 nucleotide sequence: TGCGCCAGCAGCCAAGTCTCAGGGACTGAAGCTTTCTTT. Translated: CASSQVSGTEAFF.

This clone was observed once. Other nucleotide sequences in the sample specify the same CDR3. CDR3 sequence: CASSQDPSQETQYF. The CDR3 bases are TGCGCCAGCAGCCAAGATCCCTCCCAAGAGACCCAGTACTTC. The chain couples TRBV4-1 to TRBJ2-5; D uncertain. Germline values: CDR1 MGHRA, CDR2 YSYEKL. Trimming took off 0 bases at V and 1 base at J, with 6 bases between the two ends. The CDR3 is 14 residues long.

In this sample, this clone turned up a few times. V gene TRBV10-3 combines with J gene TRBJ2-1, with TRBD1 identical over 8 bases. Germline lookup yields CDR1 ENHRY and CDR2 SYGVKD. Trimming at V came to 11 bases and at J to 6 bases, leaving 12 bases not matched to a gene. The CDR3 is 14 residues long. CDR3 bases: TGTGCCTCACAGGATACGGGACAGGTCAATGAGCAGTTCTTC. This codes for CASQDTGQVNEQFF.

This chain uses TRBV15 with TRBJ2-3, with 7 bases aligning to TRBD2. Germline CDR1 and CDR2: LNHNV and YYDKDF (reference sequence). CDR3 size: 15 residues. Trimming took 0 bases from V and 6 from J; bases not matched to a gene: 6. DNA for the CDR3: TGTGCCACCAGCAGAGATTTGGGGGGGTACGATACGCAGTATTTT. Translating gives CATSRDLGGYDTQYF. The full variable domain, rest sourced from reference TRBV15 and TRBJ2-3, is DAMVIQNPRYQVTQFGKPVTLSCSQTLNHNVMYWYQQKSSQAPKLLFHYYDKDFNNEADTPDNFQSRRPNTSFCFLDIRSPGLGDTAMYLCATSRDLGGYDTQYFGPGTRLTVL.

The chain couples TRBV6-1 to TRBJ2-2; perhaps TRBD1 as D (6 bases). The V and J ends lost 3 bases and 3 bases respectively, with 11 bases between them. The CDR3 has 15 amino acids. CDR1 and CDR2 (germline): MNHNS, SASEGT. CDR3 amino acids: CASSDNRAYTGELFF. The CDR3 bases are TGTGCCAGCAGTGATAACAGGGCATACACCGGGGAGCTGTTTTTT.

This chain connects TRBV24-1 to TRBJ1-1; D is ambiguous. The CDR3 sequence is 15 residues long. Germline values: CDR1 KGHDR, CDR2 SFDVKD. The V end was cut by 2 bases, the J end by 2 bases, with 11 bases between. The CDR3 loop is CATSDSGSSNTEAFF. The DNA of the CDR3 is TGTGCCACCAGTGATTCGGGGTCCTCTAACACTGAAGCTTTCTTT.

The chain joins TRBV7-9 to TRBJ1-2; TRBD1 is a possible D gene (6 bases). Germline V gene lookup returns CDR1 SEHNR and CDR2 FQNEAQ (reference sequence). The CDR3 runs 16 residues. Trimming took off 1 base at V and 2 bases at J, with 14 bases between the two ends. CDR3 amino acids: CASSLGSGGENYGYTF. The CDR3 DNA reads TGTGCCAGCAGCTTAGGAAGCGGGGGCGAGAACTATGGCTACACCTTC.

In the case of this clone: The identical CDR3 is also encoded by other nucleotide sequences in the sample. The V gene is TRBV7-9, the J gene TRBJ1-5; tentative D call: TRBD1 (6 bases). The CDR3 has 13 amino acids. V lost 5 bases, J lost 4 bases, and 9 bases lay in between. Germline V lookup: CDR1 SEHNR, CDR2 FQNEAQ (reference sequence). The CDR3 DNA reads as TGTGCCAGCAGCCTTCAGGGGAATCAGCCCCAGCATTTT. Translating it yields CASSLQGNQPQHF.

This clone has a single count. The rearrangement links TRBV9 to TRBJ1-4, with TRBD1 identical over 7 bases. The CDR3 totals 14 residues. V dropped 4 bases and J dropped 3; count of bases not matched to a gene: 3. CDR1 is SGDLS, CDR2 YYNGEE, per germline. This CDR3 is CASSRQGANEKLFF. The CDR3 DNA reads as TGTGCCAGCAGCAGACAGGGAGCTAATGAAAAACTGTTTTTT. The whole variable domain, filled in from reference TRBV9 and TRBJ1-4, reads DSGVTQTPKHLITATGQRVTLRCSPRSGDLSVYWYQQSLDQGLQFLIQYYNGEERAKGNILERFSAQQFPDLHSELNLSSLELGDSALYFCASSRQGANEKLFFGSGTQLSVL.

The chain carries TRBV6-5 and TRBJ2-1; TRBD2 aligns across 7 bases. J lost 4 bases, V lost 6 bases, and 9 bases had no gene match. CDR1 MNHEY and CDR2 SVGAGI come from the germline V gene. This CDR3 is 15 amino acids long. Here the CDR3 DNA reads TGTGCCAGCAGCCCCTTCGGGGGGTCATACAATGAGCAGTTCTTC. This codes for CASSPFGGSYNEQFF.

V is TRBV29-1 and J is TRBJ2-4; D is ambiguous. V lost 8 bases to trimming and J lost 8 bases, with 19 bases between them. This CDR3 contains 13 residues. The germline V gene has CDR1 SQVTM and CDR2 ANQGSEA. Written as DNA, the CDR3 is TGCAGCATAATAGAGACAATTTCCCACATTCAGTACTTC. Its protein product is CSIIETISHIQYF. The complete variable domain, with remaining parts taken from reference TRBV29-1 and TRBJ2-4, reads SAVISQKPSRDICQRGTSLTIQCQVDSQVTMMFWYRQQPGQSLTLIATANQGSEATYESGFVIDKFPISRPNLTFSTLTVSNMSPEDSSIYLCSIIETISHIQYFGAGTRLSVL.

The rearrangement uses TRBV10-3 and TRBJ1-5; a possible D gene is TRBD1 (6 bases). Germline V gives CDR1 ENHRY, CDR2 SYGVKD. The ends were cut back, 4 bases at V and 4 bases at J, with 14 bases in the middle. CDR3 length: 15 amino acids. The CDR3, as DNA: TGTGCCATCAGTGCCCACCGGGACAATAATCAGCCCCAGCATTTT. Its protein is CAISAHRDNNQPQHF.

V gene TRBV11-2 combines with J gene TRBJ1-2; the match to TRBD1 covers 8 bases. V dropped 5 bases and J dropped 2; count of bases not matched to a gene: 4. The CDR3 consists of 14 residues. Germline CDR1 is SGHAT and CDR2 is FQNNGV. DNA of the CDR3: TGTGCCAGCAGCGGACAGGGCCTCAACTATGGCTACACCTTC. It specifies CASSGQGLNYGYTF.

V usage is TRBV10-3 and J usage is TRBJ2-7; 9 bases map to TRBD1. V shed 11 bases, J shed 2 bases, and the junction held 25 bases outside the gene matches. The CDR3 is 19 amino acids. The germline gives CDR1 ENHRY, CDR2 SYGVKD. CDR3 region: CAFQPRDRVPERLTYEQYF. As DNA, the CDR3 is TGTGCCTTCCAACCTCGGGACAGGGTACCCGAGCGGTTGACCTACGAGCAGTACTTC.

The V and J genes are TRBV3-1 (or the pseudogene TRBV3-2) and TRBJ1-5, with 7 bases matching TRBD1. V shed 4 bases and J 6 bases; nucleotides not matched to a gene: 12. This CDR3 spans 16 amino acids. Looked up from germline, CDR1 is LGHDT and CDR2 is YNNKEL (reference sequence). The CDR3 region is CASSLSGEGASQPQHF. The CDR3 bases are TGTGCCAGCAGCCTCAGCGGAGAGGGGGCGAGTCAGCCCCAGCATTTT.

This chain joins TRBV11-2 and TRBJ2-1, with 10 bases matching TRBD1. Germline trimming cut 1 base from V and 3 bases from J; bases unmatched to any gene: 0. The CDR3 covers 15 residues. The germline CDR1 and CDR2 sequences are SGHAT and FQNNGV. In DNA form, the CDR3 reads TGTGCCAGCAGCTTAGGGACAGGGGGCTACAATGAGCAGTTCTTC. This codes for CASSLGTGGYNEQFF.

This chain joins TRBV27 and TRBJ2-5; D is possibly TRBD2 (5 bases). The CDR3 consists of 14 residues. Germline CDR1 reads MNHEY; CDR2 reads SMNVEV (reference sequence). V shed 6 bases and J shed 5 bases, with 16 bases lying between them. CDR3 bases: TGTGCCAGCAGCCGTCAAGGAGGTCGGGAGACCCAGTACTTC. Amino acids: CASSRQGGRETQYF.

The chain carries TRBV30 and TRBJ1-1; the D gene is possibly TRBD1 (6 bases). Between the trimmed V and J ends, which lost 0 bases and 5 bases, there was a span of 16 bases. Germline-derived CDR1 and CDR2 are GTSNPN and SVGIG (reference sequence). The CDR3 runs to 15 residues. DNA for the CDR3: TGTGCCTGGAGTGTACTGGGGGCCGCCTCTACTGAAGCTTTCTTT. This codes for CAWSVLGAASTEAFF.

The chain uses TRBV18 and TRBJ1-4; D gene unclear. The CDR3 totals 12 residues. V lost 3 bases to trimming and J lost 8 bases, with 7 bases between them. Per the germline V gene, CDR1 is KGHSH and CDR2 is LQKENI. CDR3 nucleotides: TGTGCCAGCTCACCCCCGAGGGAAAAACTGTTTTTT. This encodes CASSPPREKLFF.

The chain combines TRBV7-2 with TRBJ1-6, with TRBD1 identical over 7 bases. V shed 5 bases, J shed 10 bases, and the junction held 8 bases outside the gene matches. This CDR3 has 14 residues. CDR1 is SGHTA and CDR2 is FQGNSA in the germline V gene. CDR3 sequence reads: CASSHRQGGSPLHF. In DNA, the CDR3 is TGTGCCAGCAGCCATCGACAGGGTGGGTCACCCCTCCACTTT.

The J gene is TRBJ1-5, the V gene TRBV18; weak D call: TRBD1 (5 bases). The CDR3 extends over 18 amino acids. The germline V gene encodes CDR1 KGHSH and CDR2 LQKENI. Deletions cut 3 bases from V and 0 bases from J, with 18 bases between. The CDR3: CASSPTNTGVYSNQPQHF. The CDR3 nucleotides read TGTGCCAGCTCACCGACGAATACGGGGGTCTATAGCAATCAGCCCCAGCATTTT. Looking up the rest from reference TRBV18 and TRBJ1-5 gives the full variable domain: NAGVMQNPRHLVRRRGQEARLRCSPMKGHSHVYWYRQLPEEGLKFMVYLQKENIIDESGMPKERFSAEFPKEGPSILRIQQVVRGDSAAYFCASSPTNTGVYSNQPQHFGDGTRLSIL.

This chain links TRBV24-1 with TRBJ2-1, with TRBD1 identical over 7 bases. Germline loops: CDR1 KGHDR, CDR2 SFDVKD. The CDR3 length is 14 residues. The ends lost 2 bases at V and 9 bases at J; junction bases unmatched: 6. The CDR3 region has the DNA TGTGCCACCAGTGATTCCGTCTCAGGGGGTGAGCAGTTCTTC. Translated, it gives CATSDSVSGGEQFF.

V is TRBV5-5 and J is TRBJ1-4; 8 nucleotides agree with TRBD1. Unmatched junction bases numbered 9, after V lost 4 bases and J lost 7 bases. Germline V gene sequence: CDR1 SGHKS, CDR2 YYEKEE (reference sequence). The CDR3 is 15 residues long. Here the CDR3 DNA reads TGTGCCAGCAGCCTCCGGACAGGGTTGACTGAAAAACTGTTTTTT. It yields the protein CASSLRTGLTEKLFF. The variable domain in full, completed from reference TRBV5-5 and TRBJ1-4, reads DAGVTQSPTHLIKTRGQQVTLRCSPISGHKSVSWYQQVLGQGPQFIFQYYEKEERGRGNFPDRFSARQFPNYSSELNVNALLLGDSALYLCASSLRTGLTEKLFFGSGTQLSVL.